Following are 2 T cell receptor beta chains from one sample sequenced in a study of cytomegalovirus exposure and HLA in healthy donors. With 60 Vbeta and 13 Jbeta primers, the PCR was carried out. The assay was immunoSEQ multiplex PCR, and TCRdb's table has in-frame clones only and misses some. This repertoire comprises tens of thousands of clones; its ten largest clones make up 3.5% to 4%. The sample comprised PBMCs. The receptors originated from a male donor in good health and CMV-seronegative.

CDR3 protein: CASSPGGRDFGSTDTQYF. DNA for the CDR3: TGTGCCAGCAGCCCAGGGGGCCGGGACTTCGGGAGCACAGATACGCAGTATTTT. The rearrangement links TRBV5-4 to TRBJ2-3; 8 nucleotides align to TRBD1. CDR3 length: 18 residues. CDR1 is SGHNT and CDR2 is YYREEE in the germline V gene (reference sequence). Unmatched junction bases numbered 13, after V lost 4 bases and J lost 0 bases.

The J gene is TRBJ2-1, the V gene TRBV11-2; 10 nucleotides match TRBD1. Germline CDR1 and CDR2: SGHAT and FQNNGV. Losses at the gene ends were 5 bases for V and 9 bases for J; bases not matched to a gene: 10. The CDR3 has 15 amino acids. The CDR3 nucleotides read TGTGCCAGCAGCCACTGGGCGGGACAGGGGACTGAGCAGTTCTTC. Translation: CASSHWAGQGTEQFF.